This TCR beta chain was sequenced for a study of T-cell memory formation after mild COVID-19 (dated by TCRdb to the early 2020s). About the study as a whole: TCR sequence clusters from the two donors were largely donor specific. Two young, previously healthy adult volunteers made up the cohort, one male and one female. T-cell clones expanding and contracting after mild COVID-19 in a couple of donors were tracked by longitudinal TCRalpha and TCRbeta repertoire sequencing. Summary of the overall study and its limitations: Clones that contracted from day 15 to 85 showed balanced CD4/CD8 phenotypes, whereas a second wave of clones that expanded from day 15 to 37 leaned towards CD4+. Contracting CD4+ clones were found mainly in CM and EM memory subsets, while CD8+ clones were enriched in EMRA. The study covered only two mild cases, and larger cohorts including severe cases with pre-infection samples were considered necessary. Some responding clones were detected in pre-infection memory, suggesting pre-existing cross-reactive memory T cells joined the SARS-CoV-2 response. The second-wave clones that peaked on day 37 were not confirmed to be SARS-CoV-2 specific.

PBMCs were isolated by Ficoll-Paque density gradient centrifugation. This clonotype was counted ten times or more. Its antigen is currently not known. Base qualities are not at hand, and no much larger clone is one base apart. The data were produced on an Illumina NovaSeq 6000. Using 5'RACE with constant-segment primers, TCRalpha and TCRbeta cDNA libraries were constructed, with sample barcodes and unique molecular identifiers added in the process. Trizol reagent was used to extract RNA from every sample. The libraries were amplified in two PCR steps, and the second step added a second sample barcode and Illumina TruSeq adapters. Sequencing of the libraries was done on an Illumina NovaSeq, producing 2 x 150 bp paired-end reads. The paper's data handling went like this. Reads were demultiplexed and collapsed into UMI-guided consensus sequences with migec v1.2.7. Using mixcr v2.1.11, UMI consensuses were aligned to TRA and TRB V and J templates and then assembled into clonotypes. A clonotype was counted as expanded or contracted only if both edgeR and NoisET called the change significant, with noise models trained on biological replicates. edgeR calls used a false discovery rate-adjusted p below 0.01 and a log2 fold-change threshold of 1. As an exploratory analysis of dynamics, max-normalized trajectories of the 1000 most abundant clonotypes were examined by PCA with hierarchical clustering. Separately sequenced CD4+ and CD8+ repertoires were used to assign the CD4 or CD8 phenotype of responding clones. TCRdb reanalyzed the raw reads on its own, using fastp at Q25 for trimming and MiXCR for clone calling, and kept in-frame beta chains. Each record represents a unique CDR3 protein, reported with the most common genes and DNA among its rows. TCRdb, not the authors, supplied the V and J calls. In all, the sample holds 25,000 to 35,000 distinct CDR3 sequences, and less than 8% of those were seen once. 13% to 15% of the sample is taken by the ten largest.

The CDR3 has 14 amino acids, counting the end cysteine and phenylalanine. The read is trimmed to its CDR3 DNA, 42 bases read in frame from base 1. The trim is 5 bases for V and 1 base for J, with a gap of 11 bases between the germline ends. Reading the germline V gene (reference sequence) gives CDR1 SEHNR and CDR2 FQNEAQ. Sequencing was done on a sample of PBMCs or a T cell subset sorted from them (not recorded which). The sequence was obtained from an adult woman who had mild COVID-19 (a few samples of this study predate the infection). The sample titles of this study are shuffled in the database, so cell type and time point are left out; the donor was told from shared clones. This receptor chain uses TRBV7-9 and TRBJ2-5, with the D gene too uncertain to name. The nucleotide sequence reads TGTGCCAGCAGCCTCGCCAGTGGCCAAGAGACCCAGTACTTC. The encoded protein is CASSLASGQETQYF.